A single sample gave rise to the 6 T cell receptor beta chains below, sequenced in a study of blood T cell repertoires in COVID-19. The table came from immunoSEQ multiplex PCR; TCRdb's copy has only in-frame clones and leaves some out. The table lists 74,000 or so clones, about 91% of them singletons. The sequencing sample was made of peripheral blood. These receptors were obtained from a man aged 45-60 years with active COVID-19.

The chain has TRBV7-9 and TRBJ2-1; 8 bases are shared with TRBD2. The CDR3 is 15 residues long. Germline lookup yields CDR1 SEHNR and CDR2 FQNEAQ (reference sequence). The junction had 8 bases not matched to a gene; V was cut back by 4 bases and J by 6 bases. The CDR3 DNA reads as TGTGCCAGCAGCTACCTCGCGGGGGGCCCCAATGAGCAGTTCTTC. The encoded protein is CASSYLAGGPNEQFF.

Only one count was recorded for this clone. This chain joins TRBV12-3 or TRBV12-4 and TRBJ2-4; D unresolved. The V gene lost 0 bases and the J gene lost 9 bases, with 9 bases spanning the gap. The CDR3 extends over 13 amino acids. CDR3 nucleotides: TGTGCCAGCAGTTTAGCGCAACCAGGCATTCAGTACTTC. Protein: CASSLAQPGIQYF.

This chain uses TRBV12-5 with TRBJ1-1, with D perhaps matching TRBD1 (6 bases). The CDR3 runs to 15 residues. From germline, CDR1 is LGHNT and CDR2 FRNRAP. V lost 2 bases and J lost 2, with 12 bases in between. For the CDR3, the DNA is TGTGCTAGTGGTTTGATGTCAGGGGCCAACACTGAAGCTTTCTTT. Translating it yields CASGLMSGANTEAFF.

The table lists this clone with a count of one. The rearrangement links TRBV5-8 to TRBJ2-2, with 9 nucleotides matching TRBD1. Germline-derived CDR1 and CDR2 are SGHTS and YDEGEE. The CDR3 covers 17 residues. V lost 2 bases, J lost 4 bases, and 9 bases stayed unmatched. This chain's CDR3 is CASSFTYGTGSTGELFF. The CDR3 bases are TGTGCCAGCAGCTTCACTTATGGGACAGGGAGCACCGGGGAGCTGTTTTTT. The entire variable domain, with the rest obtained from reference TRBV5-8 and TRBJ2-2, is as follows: EAGVTQSPTHLIKTRGQQATLRCSPISGHTSVYWYQQALGLGLQFLLWYDEGEERNRGNFPPRFSGRQFPNYSSELNVNALELEDSALYLCASSFTYGTGSTGELFFGEGSRLTVL.

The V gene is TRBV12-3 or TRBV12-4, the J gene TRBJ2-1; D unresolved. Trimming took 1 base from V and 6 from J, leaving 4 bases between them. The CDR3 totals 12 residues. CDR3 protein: CASSLGLNEQFF. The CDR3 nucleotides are TGTGCCAGCAGTTTAGGACTCAATGAGCAGTTCTTC.

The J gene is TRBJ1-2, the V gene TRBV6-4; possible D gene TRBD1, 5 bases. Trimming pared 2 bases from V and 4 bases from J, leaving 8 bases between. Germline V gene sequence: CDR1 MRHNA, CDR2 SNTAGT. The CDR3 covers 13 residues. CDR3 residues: CASSDQGSYGYTF. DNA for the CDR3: TGTGCCAGCAGTGACCAGGGCTCCTATGGCTACACCTTC.